The T cell receptor beta chain under discussion was sequenced for a study of blood T cell repertoires in COVID-19 (dated by TCRdb to about 2020). About the investigation overall: Samples covering the acute and convalescent phases of COVID-19 were provided by collaborators in the United States, Italy and Spain. The prospective study material was composed of cDNA or gDNA derived from T cells, B-cell-depleted T cells, or PBMCs. Deeply sampled blood TCRbeta repertoires from subjects exposed to, actively infected with, or recovered from COVID-19 were included in the dataset. The repertoires were released in a freely available public database intended as a resource for research on the immune response to SARS-CoV-2. Samples were obtained from the ongoing ImmuneRACE study (first 160 participants) and from over a thousand subjects provided by 6 global collaborators. The sample metadata nearly always contained a de-identified subject ID, COVID-19 status, age in years and sex. HLA class I and class II types, where available, came from metadata supplied by the sample provider rather than from assay-based typing.

Of note for this clone: This receptor's antigen is unknown. No per-base quality is available; no much larger clone lies one base away. The sample has other DNA sequences that encode this CDR3 too.

TCRbeta CDR3 regions were amplified from genomic DNA using the immunoSEQ Assay, a bias-controlled multiplex PCR. In the authors' own workflow: Nucleated cell counts per sample were estimated from amplification of reference gene primers within the assay. To quantify the absolute abundance of each unique TCRbeta CDR3 rearrangement, sequence reads were collapsed and filtered. For each sample, productive Simpson clonality was calculated as the square root of Simpson's diversity index across productive rearrangements. TCRdb's version of the immuneACCESS table is confined to in-frame rearrangements and falls short of the full clone set. An unresolved V gene accounts for under half of the shortfall where checked; the remainder is of unknown origin. The V and J calls and clone size are taken from that table; D and trimming were inferred from the DNA. The sample table contains about 190,000 clones; only one count was recorded for less than 80% of them. The biggest ten clones account for roughly an eighth of the sample.

Relative to germline, V is 0 bases shorter and J is 4 bases shorter, with 12 bases between their ends. Reading the germline V gene (reference sequence) gives CDR1 GTSNPN and CDR2 SVGIG. The CDR3 covers 14 residues, taking in both the cysteine and the phenylalanine. Solely the CDR3 DNA is kept, with 42 bases framed from the first base. The collaborating institutions used their own protocols to collect whole blood in K2EDTA tubes. For TCRbeta analysis, collaborators shipped samples as frozen whole blood, isolated PBMCs, or DNA extracted from either of those sample types. Here is what the overall study found, with its caveats: How much clinical and demographic metadata was included differed by source and by participant, and the metadata was provided uncurated.

The receptor was isolated from a woman aged 45 to 65 with acute or convalescent COVID-19. The sequencing input was peripheral blood. The V and J segments used are TRBV30 and TRBJ1-2; perhaps TRBD1 is the D gene, with 5 bases matching. The encoded CDR3 is CAWSVGGTLYGYTF. In nucleotide form, the sequence is TGTGCCTGGAGTGTCGGGGGGACCCTCTATGGCTACACCTTC.